This T cell receptor beta chain came from a study of T cells in Graves' hyperthyroidism and ophthalmopathy. RNA transcripts gave rise to amplified TCR beta CDR3 regions. Primed by the HTBI set, a first-round RT-PCR was run on the TCR CDR3. Each CDR3 protein gets one entry after TCRdb re-called the multiplex PCR reads with MiXCR. Of over 450,000 distinct CDR3 sequences listed, over 15% are singletons. Trimming cost V 9 bases and J 5 bases; bases outside gene matches: 11. This CDR3 is 14 amino acids long. Germline CDR1 LNHNV, CDR2 YYDKDF (reference sequence). This sequence joins TRBV15 and TRBJ2-7; 9 bases align to TRBD1. Sequenced material: blood. The receptor was derived from a woman aged 18 to 35 with Graves' ophthalmopathy. The CDR3 sequence is CATADGTGRNEQYF. In DNA form, the CDR3 reads TGTGCCACGGCGGACGGGACAGGGAGAAACGAGCAGTACTTC.